This entry describes one TCR gamma chain. Its specific antigen is unknown. Base qualities are not at hand, and no much larger clone is one base apart. Other DNA sequences in this sample translate to the same CDR3. Counted from cysteine to phenylalanine, this CDR3 has 12 amino acids. The CDR3 DNA has 36 bases and is translated from base 1. CDR1 is given as EGSTGY and CDR2 as YDSYTSSV, both from the germline V gene. After removal of 2 bases from V and 6 bases from J, the junction retains 4 bases not matched to a gene. The library was generated by PCR. The instrument was an Illumina MiSeq. TCRdb processed the public reads again with the CATT caller, after which rows with matching DNA were combined. Present in this sample are approximately 8,400 gamma-chain clones, around 45% of which were seen just once. The ten largest clones take up about 2.5% of the sample. These data originate in a study of human gamma delta and Vdelta1 T cells (dated by TCRdb to 2016 to 2019). About the study as a whole: The study examined Delta One T cells, which are Vd1+ gamma-delta T cells, as cytotoxic effectors against acute myeloid leukemia. Results and caveats for the whole study, not just this receptor: Delta One T cells were reported to be polyclonal and to show broad cytotoxic targeting of acute myeloid leukemia.

The rearrangement joined TRGV4 to TRGJ1 or TRGJ2. Sequencing was done on a sample of Vdelta1 gamma-delta T cells from blood grown in culture (DOT cells). The cell subset or site label corresponds to: Delta One T cells, in vitro expanded/differentiated Vd1+ gamma-delta T cells. This sequence was found in a human donor in good health. The DNA sequence is TGTGCCACCTGGGATGATGGTTATAAGAAACTCTTT. Translation gives CATWDDGYKKLF.